This entry lists 30 T cell receptor beta chains sequenced from one sample in a study of tumor-infiltrating lymphocytes in primary liver carcinoma. TCR beta cDNA came from roughly 0.45 ug total RNA, primed with a constant-region primer. Each TCR beta library was derived from three nested multiplex PCR rounds that employed slightly modified ARM-PCR. It was with TRBV1-TRBV30 forward primers and a C-beta reverse primer that the first two PCR rounds were run, at approximately 9 cycles each. Via MiXCR, TCRdb re-called the multiplex PCR reads, giving one row per CDR3 protein. Seen here are some 94,000 distinct CDR3 sequences, 69% observed once, and the top ten hold around 8.8%. The study co-extracted DNA and RNA from around 20-30 mg of unsorted bulk tissue. The sequencing sample was made of liver tumor tissue from sampling region 5. Described subset: tumor region T5, tumor centre. These receptors were obtained from a woman in her sixties or seventies with primary liver carcinoma and hepatitis B virus infection.

This clonotype was counted between two and nine times. The chain links TRBV11-3 to TRBJ1-4; TRBD1 matches 7 bases. Germline trimming cut 9 bases from V and 12 bases from J; bases unmatched to any gene: 10. Germline V gene lookup returns CDR1 SGHNT and CDR2 YENEEA. The CDR3 is 12 amino acids. DNA of the CDR3: TGTGCCAGGAGCCTAGACAGGGTACAACTGTTTTTT. This codes for CARSLDRVQLFF. Complete variable domain (other parts from reference TRBV11-3 and TRBJ1-4): EAGVVQSPRYKIIEKKQPVAFWCNPISGHNTLYWYLQNLGQGPELLIRYENEEAVDDSQLPKDRFSAERLKGVDSTLKIQPAELGDSAVYLCARSLDRVQLFFGSGTQLSVL.

The J gene is TRBJ2-5, the V gene TRBV18; 9 bases agree with TRBD1. The CDR3 contains 15 residues. V dropped 1 base and J dropped 5; count of bases not matched to a gene: 5. CDR1 and CDR2 (germline): KGHSH, LQKENI. The CDR3 nucleotides are TGTGCCAGCTCACCACAAGACAGGGGGGCGGAGACCCAGTACTTC. It yields the protein CASSPQDRGAETQYF.

This clonotype was seen ten or more times. The genes are TRBV29-1 and TRBJ2-1, with D perhaps TRBD1 (6 bases). The CDR3 has 14 residues. The germline V gene encodes CDR1 SQVTM and CDR2 ANQGSEA. Deletions cut 4 bases from V and 0 bases from J, with 10 bases between. CDR3 bases: TGCAGCGTTGCGAGGGGGAGCTCCTACAATGAGCAGTTCTTC. Residues: CSVARGSSYNEQFF.

The V gene is TRBV20-1, the J gene TRBJ1-2; D is possibly TRBD1 (5 bases). The germline V gene has CDR1 DFQATT and CDR2 SNEGSKA (reference sequence). The ends were cut back, 3 bases at V and 4 bases at J, with 9 bases in the middle. There are 12 residues in the CDR3. CDR3 loop: CSASSQGYGYTF. DNA for the CDR3: TGCAGTGCTAGTAGCCAGGGCTATGGCTACACCTTC.

On this clonotype: A much larger clone differs from this one at a single base, so this may be a read error. The gene calls are TRBV10-3 and TRBJ1-2; D perhaps matches TRBD1 (5 bases). This CDR3 contains 12 residues. The V gene's germline CDR1 is ENHRY and CDR2 SYGVKD. The CDR3 nucleotides are TGTGCCATGAGTGAGACAGTTCATGGCTACACCTTC. It codes for CAMSETVHGYTF.

A word on this clonotype: The conserved phenylalanine or tryptophan normally closing the CDR3 is absent here, so this likely arose from a read error. The rearrangement joins TRBV11-2 to TRBJ2-7; TRBD2 is a possible D gene (6 bases). The V end lost 2 bases, the J end lost 6 bases, and 11 bases lay between the germline ends. Germline V lookup: CDR1 SGHAT, CDR2 FQNNGV. The CDR3 loop spans 13 amino acids. The CDR3 protein is CASSLTIGSEQYS. The CDR3 coding sequence is TGTGCCAGCAGCTTAACCATCGGGAGCGAGCAGTACTCC.

This chain joins TRBV7-9 and TRBJ1-1; D is undetermined. CDR3 length: 13 amino acids. Trimming took off 5 bases at V and 10 bases at J, with 17 bases between the two ends. The V gene's germline CDR1 is SEHNR and CDR2 FQNEAQ (reference sequence). CDR3 DNA sequence: TGTGCCAGCAGCCCATCCGTCACCCCGGCAGCTTTCTTT. Amino acids: CASSPSVTPAAFF.

Regarding this clonotype: A much larger clone is a single base away; this may be a read error. The chain uses TRBV29-1 and TRBJ2-5; 10 nucleotides align to TRBD2. This CDR3 spans 12 amino acids. CDR1 and CDR2 from the germline V gene are SQVTM and ANQGSEA. The DNA for the CDR3 is TGCATCGCCGCGGAGCGGGAGGGGACCCAGTACTTC. Translated: CIAAEREGTQYF.

A note on this clonotype: The junction departs from germline at one end; a sequencing error may be responsible. V is TRBV5-1 and J is TRBJ1-1; D remains unclear. The CDR3 runs 13 residues. Germline V gene data show CDR1 as SGHRS and CDR2 as YFSETQ. The CDR3 region is CASSLGMNIEAFF. DNA for the CDR3: TGCGCCAGCAGCCTCGGGATGAACATTGAAGCTTTCTTT.

The rearrangement uses TRBV30 and TRBJ2-4; unclear D gene. V was clipped by 2 bases and J by 3 bases, with 8 bases between them. From germline, CDR1 is GTSNPN and CDR2 SVGIG (reference sequence). This CDR3 contains 13 residues. CDR3 in DNA: TGTGCCTGGAGTTTTGGTATCAAAAACATTCAGTACTTC. Encoded protein: CAWSFGIKNIQYF.

This clonotype appeared a few times. The rearrangement links TRBV24-1 to TRBJ2-3; the D call may be TRBD1 or TRBD2 (5 bases each). Germline CDR1 is KGHDR and CDR2 is SFDVKD. This CDR3 has 13 amino acids. The germline V and J ends were trimmed by 5 bases and 3 bases, with 8 bases remaining between them. CDR3 DNA: TGTGCCACCAGTGGTGGGACGACAGATACGCAGTATTTT. Protein product: CATSGGTTDTQYF.

This clonotype appeared once. This CDR3 fails to terminate in the conserved phenylalanine or tryptophan, so it likely reflects a read error. The DNA is omitted, as the CDR3 cannot be located on it reliably, and the CDR3 follows TCRdb's listing. The chain recombines TRBV12-3 or TRBV12-4 with TRBJ2-7. Both ends counted, the CDR3 spans 13 residues. This chain's CDR3 is CASSFQVPYEQCL.

This clonotype was seen once. Relative to the germline gene, one junction end is altered; a read error may explain this. The chain carries TRBV12-3 or TRBV12-4 and TRBJ2-7; weak D call: TRBD2 (6 bases). The CDR3 has 15 residues. The CDR3 nucleotides are TGTGCCAGCAGTTTAAATAACGGGGGATTCTACGAACAGTACTTC. The encoded protein is CASSLNNGGFYEQYF.

This clonotype has only one observation. A read error may produce the germline difference seen at one junction end. The chain uses TRBV11-3 and TRBJ2-7, with D uncertain. Germline loops: CDR1 SGHNT, CDR2 YENEEA. CDR3 length: 14 residues. CDR3 nucleotides: TGTACCAGGAGTAGTGGCGGTTCCCGCAACGAGCAGTACTTC. It yields the protein CTRSSGGSRNEQYF. Full variable domain (rest looked up from reference TRBV11-3 and TRBJ2-7): EAGVVQSPRYKIIEKKQPVAFWCNPISGHNTLYWYLQNLGQGPELLIRYENEEAVDDSQLPKDRFSAERLKGVDSTLKIQPAELGDSAVYLCTRSSGGSRNEQYFGPGTRLTVT.

The CDR3 loop is CVSSSSGNTIYF. CDR3 sequence (DNA): TGTGTTAGCAGTTCCTCTGGAAACACCATATATTTT. The V call is TRBV12-3 or TRBV12-4, the J call TRBJ1-3; D remains ambiguous. This CDR3 contains 12 residues.

Regarding this clonotype: This CDR3 fails to terminate in the conserved phenylalanine or tryptophan, so it likely reflects a read error. The DNA is omitted, as the CDR3 cannot be located on it reliably, and the CDR3 follows TCRdb's listing. The J gene is TRBJ1-1, the V gene TRBV7-9; the table's D gene call, TRBD1, was not cross checked with the DNA. Germline V gene data show CDR1 as SEHNR and CDR2 as FQNEAQ (reference sequence). The CDR3 sequence runs 13 residues, both termini included. The CDR3 here is CASSAGQGEIASL.

This clonotype came up once. As the CDR3 is not closed by the conserved phenylalanine or tryptophan, this likely results from a read error. V usage is TRBV12-3 or TRBV12-4 and J usage is TRBJ1-2, with D maybe TRBD1 (5 bases). This CDR3 comprises 12 residues. The V end lost 7 bases, the J end lost 8 bases, and 14 bases lay between the germline ends. The DNA of the CDR3 is TGTGCCAGCAACCGGGACGTGCAGGGCTACACCATC. It is translated as CASNRDVQGYTI.

This clonotype came up many times. The rearrangement links TRBV6-2 or TRBV6-3 to TRBJ2-1; D remains unclear. Trimming cost V 4 bases and J 5 bases, with 18 bases left between them. This CDR3 has 16 residues. Germline values: CDR1 MNHEY, CDR2 SVGEGT. CDR3 protein: CASSSRSSPGNNEQFF. CDR3 bases: TGTGCCAGCAGTTCCAGGTCTAGTCCCGGTAACAATGAGCAGTTCTTC.

At least ten counts were recorded for this clonotype. The chain has TRBV6-2 or TRBV6-3 and TRBJ2-7, with 9 bases matching TRBD2. This CDR3 comprises 16 residues. Germline CDR1 and CDR2: MNHEY and SVGEGT. V shed 3 bases, J shed 4 bases, and the junction held 10 bases outside the gene matches. CDR3 in DNA: TGTGCCAGCAGTTATAGCGGAAGCGGGAGGAGATACGAGCAGTACTTC. It translates to CASSYSGSGRRYEQYF.

This clonotype was observed a handful of times. This could be a read error, since a much larger clone is one nucleotide away. V is TRBV29-1 and J is TRBJ1-1; TRBD1 agrees at 7 bases. The ends lost 8 bases at V and 5 bases at J; junction bases unmatched: 11. Germline V CDR1 and CDR2: SQVTM, ANQGSEA. The CDR3 has 13 residues. CDR3 sequence (DNA): TGCAGCATTCCTAAGACAGGGCGTACTGAAGCTTTCTTT. This sequence encodes CSIPKTGRTEAFF.

Comment on this clonotype: This CDR3 fails to terminate in the conserved phenylalanine or tryptophan, so it likely reflects a read error. The V and J genes are TRBV11-2 and TRBJ2-1, with D tentatively TRBD2 (5 bases). Germline CDR1 is SGHAT and CDR2 is FQNNGV. Trimming stripped 6 bases from V and 4 bases from J, with 10 bases between. The CDR3 totals 13 residues. CDR3 DNA: TGTGCCAGCAGTTCCGGACTGTACAATGAGCAGTTCTCC. This encodes CASSSGLYNEQFS.

Concerning this clonotype itself: Its ends do not fully match the called genes, so a read error is possible. The CDR3 region is CAGSPIAGTGELFF. The CDR3 region has the DNA TGTGCCGGCAGTCCAATAGCGGGAACCGGGGAGCTGTTTTTT. The chain employs TRBV7-8 and TRBJ2-2, with TRBD2 matching 8 bases. The CDR3 length is 14 residues. Germline-derived CDR1 and CDR2 are SGHVS and FQNEAQ.

The chain couples TRBV30 to TRBJ1-5, with D tentatively TRBD1 (5 bases). This CDR3 comprises 13 residues. Trimming removed 1 base from V and 4 bases from J, with 8 bases in between. CDR1 is GTSNPN, CDR2 SVGIG, per germline (reference sequence). The CDR3 nucleotides read TGTGCCTGGAGTGGGCAGGGAAATCAGCCCCAGCATTTT. This codes for CAWSGQGNQPQHF.

About this clonotype: Just one base apart from a much larger clone, this may be a read error. The chain employs TRBV5-6 and TRBJ2-5; 7 bases agree with TRBD1. Trimming cost V 4 bases and J 2 bases; bases outside gene matches: 8. Germline V gene data show CDR1 as SGHDT and CDR2 as YYEEEE. The CDR3 has 15 amino acids. CDR3: CASSPTGQIQETQYF. The CDR3 DNA is TGTGCCAGCAGCCCTACGGGACAGATACAAGAGACCCAGTACTTC.

This clonotype was seen only once. The junction differs from germline at one of its ends, possibly a read error. This chain joins TRBV11-2 and TRBJ1-1, with unresolved D. The CDR3 is 15 amino acids. CDR1 is SGHAT and CDR2 is FQNNGV in the germline V gene. For the CDR3, the DNA is TGTGCCAGCGGCTTTAGACCAGGCTGGAACACTGAAGCTTTCTTT. Protein sequence: CASGFRPGWNTEAFF.

Comment on this clonotype: This could be a read error, since a much larger clone is one nucleotide away. V gene TRBV5-1 combines with J gene TRBJ2-1; D unclear. The CDR3 is made up of 13 amino acids. Germline assignment: CDR1 SGHRS and CDR2 YFSETQ. CDR3 nucleotides: TGCGTCAGCACCTTGGGTGGACCGCATGAGCAGTTCTTC. Protein sequence: CVSTLGGPHEQFF.

CDR3 in amino acids: CASSLDSDGEQFF. The CDR3 DNA reads as TGTGCCAGCAGCTTAGACAGCGACGGTGAGCAGTTCTTC. The chain uses TRBV11-3 and TRBJ2-1; no clear D. CDR1 and CDR2 (germline): SGHNT, YENEEA. V shed 0 bases and J shed 9 bases, with 9 bases lying between them. The CDR3 runs to 13 residues. Complete variable domain (other parts from reference TRBV11-3 and TRBJ2-1): EAGVVQSPRYKIIEKKQPVAFWCNPISGHNTLYWYLQNLGQGPELLIRYENEEAVDDSQLPKDRFSAERLKGVDSTLKIQPAELGDSAVYLCASSLDSDGEQFFGPGTRLTVL.

This chain uses TRBV18 with TRBJ1-2; TRBD1 matches at 7 bases. V was pared by 3 bases and J by 8 bases, with 6 bases of the junction left unmatched. This CDR3 is 13 amino acids long. The V gene's germline CDR1 is KGHSH and CDR2 LQKENI. Here the CDR3 reads CASSPTGVGGYTF. CDR3 nucleotide sequence: TGTGCCAGCTCACCCACAGGGGTGGGGGGCTACACCTTC.

This clonotype was observed at least ten times. This chain uses TRBV5-1 with TRBJ2-7; perhaps TRBD1 as D (5 bases). Per the germline V gene, CDR1 is SGHRS and CDR2 is YFSETQ. CDR3 size: 14 residues. Trimming shortened V by 0 bases and J by 3 bases, and 10 bases separated the two germline ends. The CDR3 reads CASSLVRQNYEQYF. The CDR3 DNA follows: TGCGCCAGCAGCTTGGTGAGACAGAACTACGAGCAGTACTTC.

This clonotype was recorded many times. The V and J genes are TRBV4-1 and TRBJ2-3, with 15 positions matching TRBD2. The CDR3 length is 20 residues. CDR1 MGHRA and CDR2 YSYEKL come from the germline V gene. J gave up 2 bases and V 1 base, and 10 bases lay outside the gene matches. The CDR3 bases are TGCGCCAGCAGCCAAGCCCCCCTACGGACTAGCGGGAGGGCCACAGATACGCAGTATTTT. Translation gives CASSQAPLRTSGRATDTQYF.